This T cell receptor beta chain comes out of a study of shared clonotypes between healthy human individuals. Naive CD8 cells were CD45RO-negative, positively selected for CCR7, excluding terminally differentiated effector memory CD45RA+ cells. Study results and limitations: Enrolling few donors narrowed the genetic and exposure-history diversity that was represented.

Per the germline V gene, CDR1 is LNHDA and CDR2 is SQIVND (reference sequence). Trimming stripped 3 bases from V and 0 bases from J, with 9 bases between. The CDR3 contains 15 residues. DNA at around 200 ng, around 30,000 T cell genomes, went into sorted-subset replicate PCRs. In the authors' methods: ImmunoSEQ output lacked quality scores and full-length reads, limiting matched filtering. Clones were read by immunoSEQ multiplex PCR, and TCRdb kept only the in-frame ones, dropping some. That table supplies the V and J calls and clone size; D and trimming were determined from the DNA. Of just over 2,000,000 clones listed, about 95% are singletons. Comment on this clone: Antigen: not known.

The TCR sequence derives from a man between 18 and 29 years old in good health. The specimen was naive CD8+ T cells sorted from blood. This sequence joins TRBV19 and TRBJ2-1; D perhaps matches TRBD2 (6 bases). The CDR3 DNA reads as TGTGCCAGTAGTATTGACGGGGGCTCCTACAATGAGCAGTTCTTC. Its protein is CASSIDGGSYNEQFF. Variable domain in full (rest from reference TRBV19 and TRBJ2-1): DGGITQSPKYLFRKEGQNVTLSCEQNLNHDAMYWYRQDPGQGLRLIYYSQIVNDFQKGDIAEGYSVSREKKESFPLTVTSAQKNPTAFYLCASSIDGGSYNEQFFGPGTRLTVL.